These 30 T cell receptor beta chains originate from one sample sequenced in a study of technical replicates of blood from a few donors. Profiled with immunoSEQ multiplex PCR; TCRdb holds only in-frame clones, not every one. The data hold approximately 97,000 clones, with approximately 96% observed a single time. Sequencing was carried out using T cells isolated from PBMCs. The receptors shown here come from a human donor in good health.

This chain's CDR3 is CASSQESEGRANTEAFF. CDR3 bases: TGCGCCAGCAGCCAAGAATCGGAGGGACGGGCGAACACTGAAGCTTTCTTT. This sequence joins TRBV4-1 and TRBJ1-1; TRBD1 is a possible D gene (5 bases). CDR1 is MGHRA and CDR2 is YSYEKL in the germline V gene. CDR3 length: 17 amino acids. The germline V and J ends were trimmed by 0 bases and 1 base, with 15 bases remaining between them.

This chain joins TRBV27 and TRBJ2-5, with D unresolved. V was cut by 4 bases and J by 5 bases, with 14 bases left in between. The CDR3 is made up of 14 amino acids. CDR1 is MNHEY and CDR2 is SMNVEV in the germline V gene (reference sequence). The CDR3 DNA reads TGTGCCAGCAGTTCTACCTATGCCGGGGAGACCCAGTACTTC. Encoded protein: CASSSTYAGETQYF.

The rearrangement joins TRBV6-1 to TRBJ2-3; the D gene is possibly TRBD2 (8 bases). V shed 3 bases and J shed 4 bases, with 20 bases lying between them. The CDR3 is 17 residues long. CDR1 and CDR2 from the germline V gene are MNHNS and SASEGT. The CDR3 coding sequence is TGTGCCAGCAGTGATCCGGGAGGGGGCGATTGGGCAGATACGCAGTATTTT. Its translation: CASSDPGGGDWADTQYF.

CDR3 coding DNA: TGCAGCGTACTGGACAGGGGAAACCAGCATTTT. Residues: CSVLDRGNQHF. The rearrangement uses TRBV29-1 and TRBJ1-5, with 9 bases aligning to TRBD1. The germline V gene encodes CDR1 SQVTM and CDR2 ANQGSEA. There are 11 residues in the CDR3. Losses at the gene ends were 6 bases for V and 12 bases for J; bases not matched to a gene: 6.

To note about this clone: The sample holds other DNA sequences that translate to the same CDR3. The chain carries TRBV6-5 and TRBJ2-7; perhaps TRBD1 as D (6 bases). V was trimmed by 0 bases and J by 0 bases, leaving 6 bases between them. Germline-derived CDR1 and CDR2 are MNHEY and SVGAGI. The CDR3 has 14 amino acids. CDR3 sequence (DNA): TGTGCCAGCAGTTACTCGGGACACTCCTACGAGCAGTACTTC. It codes for CASSYSGHSYEQYF.

This clone was observed once. The chain uses TRBV28 and TRBJ2-3, with TRBD2 as a possible D gene (6 bases). Germline CDR1 reads MDHEN; CDR2 reads SYDVKM. V gave up 4 bases and J gave up 4 bases, with 12 bases separating them. This CDR3 has 14 residues. The CDR3 sequence is CASSSGGLADTQYF. In DNA form, the CDR3 reads TGTGCCAGCAGTTCTGGGGGACTTGCAGATACGCAGTATTTT. Filled out from reference TRBV28 and TRBJ2-3, the complete variable domain reads DVKVTQSSRYLVKRTGEKVFLECVQDMDHENMFWYRQDPGLGLRLIYFSYDVKMKEKGDIPEGYSVSREKKERFSLILESASTNQTSMYLCASSSGGLADTQYFGPGTRLTVL.

The rearrangement links TRBV29-1 to TRBJ2-7, with 9 bases fitting TRBD1. The CDR3 loop spans 11 amino acids. CDR1 is SQVTM and CDR2 is ANQGSEA in the germline V gene. Here the CDR3 DNA reads TGCAGTGTACAGGGGGCATACGAGCAGTACTTC. This codes for CSVQGAYEQYF.

The chain links TRBV6-5 to TRBJ1-1; TRBD1 matches 11 bases. The V and J ends lost 5 bases and 5 bases, in that order; junction bases with no gene match: 1. In germline, CDR1 is MNHEY, CDR2 SVGAGI. This CDR3 is built from 13 residues. CDR3 DNA sequence: TGTGCCAGCAGTGGGACAGGGGGAACTGAAGCTTTCTTT. Translating gives CASSGTGGTEAFF.

V usage is TRBV7-3 and J usage is TRBJ2-5, with 8 bases identical to TRBD2. CDR1 and CDR2 from the germline V gene are SGHTA and FQGTGA. The CDR3 sequence is 13 residues long. V trimming: 5 bases; J trimming: 5 bases; junction bases outside the gene matches: 4. As DNA, the CDR3 is TGTGCCAGCAGCCGGGGACTAGGGGAGACCCAGTACTTC. It codes for CASSRGLGETQYF.

The chain is built from TRBV6-6 and TRBJ2-3, with 7 bases fitting TRBD2. Germline V gene sequence: CDR1 MNHNY, CDR2 SVGAGI (reference sequence). This CDR3 spans 15 amino acids. After removal of 6 bases from V and 2 bases from J, the junction contained 8 bases not matched to a gene. The CDR3 sequence: CASRGRVLITDTQYF. DNA of the CDR3: TGTGCCAGCAGGGGGAGGGTTCTGATCACAGATACGCAGTATTTT.

The genes are TRBV5-4 and TRBJ1-2; 7 bases align to TRBD1. The CDR3 has 13 residues. Germline assignment: CDR1 SGHNT and CDR2 YYREEE (reference sequence). Unmatched junction bases numbered 7, after V lost 3 bases and J lost 8 bases. This CDR3 reads CASSSPGQAGYTF. The DNA for the CDR3 is TGTGCCAGCAGCTCCCCAGGACAGGCCGGCTACACCTTC.

The chain recombines TRBV6-5 with TRBJ1-5, with a possible D match to TRBD1 (5 bases). The CDR3 has 15 residues. The germline V gene encodes CDR1 MNHEY and CDR2 SVGAGI. The V end lost 6 bases, the J end lost 3 bases, and 15 bases lay between the germline ends. The CDR3 DNA reads TGTGCCAGCAGCCTCACTTCAGGGCTCAATCAGCCCCAGCATTTT. The encoded protein is CASSLTSGLNQPQHF.

The chain recombines TRBV7-2 with TRBJ2-7; D remains ambiguous. Germline-derived CDR1 and CDR2 are SGHTA and FQGNSA. The CDR3 spans 15 residues. V lost 1 base to trimming and J lost 4 bases, with 14 bases between them. CDR3 DNA sequence: TGTGCCAGCAGCTTAGACCCGAGAGAGCCTTACGAGCAGTACTTC. Encoded protein: CASSLDPREPYEQYF.

The rearrangement links TRBV29-1 to TRBJ1-5; 7 bases line up with TRBD1. The CDR3 runs 15 residues. Per germline, CDR1 SQVTM and CDR2 ANQGSEA. After removal of 5 bases from V and 4 bases from J, the junction contained 11 bases not matched to a gene. The CDR3 here is CSVSYRGPGNQPQHF. In nucleotides, the CDR3 is TGCAGCGTTTCGTACAGGGGTCCGGGGAATCAGCCCCAGCATTTT.

The chain has TRBV6-5 and TRBJ2-6; the D gene is possibly TRBD1 (6 bases). V was clipped by 7 bases and J by 8 bases, with 12 bases between them. The CDR3 runs to 13 residues. From germline, CDR1 is MNHEY and CDR2 SVGAGI. The DNA of the CDR3 is TGTGCCAGCATTTCACAGGGTACCAACGTCCTGACTTTC. This sequence encodes CASISQGTNVLTF.

This clone appeared once. The gene calls are TRBV27 and TRBJ2-7, with 7 nucleotides matching TRBD1. CDR1 is MNHEY, CDR2 SMNVEV, per germline (reference sequence). The length of the CDR3 is 12 residues. V shed 8 bases and J 3 bases; nucleotides not matched to a gene: 4. CDR3 coding DNA: TGTGCCAGCCGAGACAGGGACTACGAGCAGTACTTC. This gives the protein CASRDRDYEQYF.

The chain has TRBV6-6 and TRBJ1-1; 11 bases align to TRBD1. V dropped 6 bases and J dropped 5; count of bases not matched to a gene: 8. The CDR3 has 15 amino acids. The V gene's germline CDR1 is MNHNY and CDR2 SVGAGI (reference sequence). The CDR3 DNA is TGTGCCAGCAGCCGAAATGGACAGGGGGCTACTGAAGCTTTCTTT. It is translated as CASSRNGQGATEAFF.

This chain joins TRBV7-3 and TRBJ2-5; possibly TRBD1 for D (6 bases). The CDR3 runs 13 residues. Germline V gene sequence: CDR1 SGHTA, CDR2 FQGTGA. The V end lost 4 bases, the J end lost 4 bases, and 10 bases lay between the germline ends. This CDR3 reads CASSWGPRETQYF. In nucleotides, the CDR3 is TGTGCCAGCAGCTGGGGGCCAAGAGAGACCCAGTACTTC.

The rearrangement uses TRBV28 and TRBJ2-7, with D unresolved. V was pared by 1 base and J by 3 bases, with 7 bases between. Germline V gene lookup returns CDR1 MDHEN and CDR2 SYDVKM. The CDR3 consists of 13 residues. CDR3 protein: CASSLLSGYEQYF. In DNA form, the CDR3 reads TGTGCCAGCAGTTTATTGTCCGGCTACGAGCAGTACTTC.

The rearrangement uses TRBV29-1 and TRBJ1-2; D might be TRBD1 (6 bases). Germline CDR1 is SQVTM and CDR2 is ANQGSEA. Trimming shortened V by 0 bases and J by 6 bases, and 11 bases separated the two germline ends. This CDR3 is 13 amino acids long. This CDR3 reads CSVEETGLHGYTF. Here the CDR3 DNA reads TGCAGCGTTGAAGAAACAGGGCTCCATGGCTACACCTTC.

The J gene is TRBJ2-6, the V gene TRBV19; possible D gene TRBD2, 5 bases. Trimming pared 4 bases from V and 0 bases from J, leaving 13 bases between. The CDR3 is 17 amino acids. Germline assignment: CDR1 LNHDA and CDR2 SQIVND (reference sequence). The CDR3 protein is CASSTGLIISGANVLTF. The CDR3 coding sequence is TGTGCCAGTAGTACTGGACTGATCATCTCTGGGGCCAACGTCCTGACTTTC.

V gene TRBV10-3 combines with J gene TRBJ2-7; 7 bases agree with TRBD2. This CDR3 has 18 residues. V shed 8 bases and J 1 base; nucleotides not matched to a gene: 20. Germline CDR1 is ENHRY and CDR2 is SYGVKD. The CDR3 DNA follows: TGTGCCATCGACCATGCGGGACTAAAATACCTGGAATCCTACGAGCAGTACTTC. It translates to CAIDHAGLKYLESYEQYF.

This rearrangement joins TRBV2 to TRBJ1-1, with D perhaps matching TRBD1 (5 bases). The germline CDR1 and CDR2 sequences are SNHLY and FYNNEI. This CDR3 is 13 amino acids long. Trimming took 4 bases from V and 3 from J, leaving 9 bases between them. The CDR3 is CASSVSGDTEAFF. The CDR3 nucleotides read TGTGCCAGCAGTGTGTCGGGGGACACTGAAGCTTTCTTT.

The J gene is TRBJ2-5, the V gene TRBV5-1; TRBD1 aligns across 8 bases. CDR1 and CDR2 (germline): SGHRS, YFSETQ. The length of the CDR3 is 19 residues. The V segment lost 2 bases and the J segment 2 bases; nucleotides outside the gene matches: 17. CDR3 bases: TGCGCCAGCAGCTTCCTTTTCGGGACAGGTTCATCCCCACAAGAGACCCAGTACTTC. It translates to CASSFLFGTGSSPQETQYF.

The rearrangement joins TRBV27 to TRBJ2-1; tentative D call: TRBD2 (5 bases). The V end lost 5 bases, the J end lost 5 bases, and 13 bases lay between the germline ends. The CDR3 extends over 14 amino acids. The germline V gene encodes CDR1 MNHEY and CDR2 SMNVEV (reference sequence). CDR3 nucleotides: TGTGCCAGCAGTGTAGGACGGGGAAACAATGAGCAGTTCTTC. Its protein is CASSVGRGNNEQFF.

The V call is TRBV6-1, the J call TRBJ1-5, with D hard to call. Germline values: CDR1 MNHNS, CDR2 SASEGT. The CDR3 runs 18 residues. V lost 3 bases and J lost 0, with 18 bases in between. In DNA form, the CDR3 reads TGTGCCAGCAGTGATTTTGGGGTAGGGAGGTTTAGCAATCAGCCCCAGCATTTT. Amino acid sequence: CASSDFGVGRFSNQPQHF.

This chain uses TRBV6-5 with TRBJ2-7, with D possibly TRBD2 on 5 matching bases. The V end was cut by 0 bases, the J end by 1 base, with 13 bases between. The CDR3 is made up of 16 amino acids. The germline gives CDR1 MNHEY, CDR2 SVGAGI. DNA of the CDR3: TGTGCCAGCAGTTACTCGGGGAGCGTAGTATCCTACGAGCAGTACTTC. It is translated as CASSYSGSVVSYEQYF.

Only one count was recorded for this clone. CDR3 sequence: CASSQELAGGYEQYF. CDR3 sequence (DNA): TGCGCCAGCAGCCAAGAACTAGCGGGAGGGTACGAGCAGTACTTC. V gene TRBV4-1 combines with J gene TRBJ2-7, with 13 bases matching TRBD2. J lost 4 bases, V lost 0 bases, and 0 bases had no gene match. The CDR3 extends over 15 amino acids. Germline CDR1 MGHRA, CDR2 YSYEKL.

V and J are TRBV4-2 and TRBJ1-2; D not certain. This CDR3 comprises 15 residues. V was trimmed by 2 bases and J by 5 bases, leaving 15 bases between them. CDR1 is LGHNA and CDR2 is YNFKEQ in the germline V gene. The CDR3 protein is CASSQIPEPPYGYTF. The CDR3 nucleotides read TGTGCCAGCAGCCAAATTCCAGAACCCCCTTATGGCTACACCTTC.

V is TRBV29-1 and J is TRBJ2-2; 7 bases are a match to TRBD2. The CDR3 consists of 18 residues. The V segment lost 6 bases and the J segment 1 base; nucleotides outside the gene matches: 17. Germline V CDR1 and CDR2: SQVTM, ANQGSEA. The CDR3 DNA reads TGCAGCGTCGCCTTTGGGGCGGATCTAGCGGTGAACACCGGGGAGCTGTTTTTT. Amino acids: CSVAFGADLAVNTGELFF.